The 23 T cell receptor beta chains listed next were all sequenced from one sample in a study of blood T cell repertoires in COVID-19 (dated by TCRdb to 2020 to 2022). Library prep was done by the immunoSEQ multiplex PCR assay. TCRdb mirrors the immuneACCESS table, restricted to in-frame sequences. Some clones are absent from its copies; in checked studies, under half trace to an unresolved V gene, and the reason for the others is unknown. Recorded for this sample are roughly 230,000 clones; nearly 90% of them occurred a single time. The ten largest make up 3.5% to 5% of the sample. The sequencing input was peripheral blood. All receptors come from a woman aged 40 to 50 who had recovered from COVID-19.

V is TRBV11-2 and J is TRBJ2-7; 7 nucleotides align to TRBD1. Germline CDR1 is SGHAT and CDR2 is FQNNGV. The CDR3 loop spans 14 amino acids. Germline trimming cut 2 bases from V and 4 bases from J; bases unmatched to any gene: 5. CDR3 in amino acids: CASSLSRGKYEQYF. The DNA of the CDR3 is TGTGCCAGCAGCTTAAGCAGGGGGAAGTACGAGCAGTACTTC. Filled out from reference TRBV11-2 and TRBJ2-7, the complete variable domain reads EAGVAQSPRYKIIEKRQSVAFWCNPISGHATLYWYQQILGQGPKLLIQFQNNGVVDDSQLPKDRFSAERLKGVDSTLKIQPAKLEDSAVYLCASSLSRGKYEQYFGPGTRLTVT.

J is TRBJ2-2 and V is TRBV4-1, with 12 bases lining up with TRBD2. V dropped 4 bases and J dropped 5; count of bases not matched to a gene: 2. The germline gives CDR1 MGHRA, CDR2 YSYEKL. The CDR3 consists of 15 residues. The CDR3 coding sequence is TGCGCCAGCAGCCCTAGCGGGGGGGGAACCGGGGAGCTGTTTTTT. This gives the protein CASSPSGGGTGELFF.

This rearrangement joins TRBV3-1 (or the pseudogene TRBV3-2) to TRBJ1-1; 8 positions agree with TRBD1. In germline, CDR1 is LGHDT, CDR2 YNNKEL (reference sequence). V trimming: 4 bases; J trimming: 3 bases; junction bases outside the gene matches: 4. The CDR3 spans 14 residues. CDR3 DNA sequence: TGTGCCAGCAGCCCTCAGGGGGCTGACACTGAAGCTTTCTTT. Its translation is CASSPQGADTEAFF.

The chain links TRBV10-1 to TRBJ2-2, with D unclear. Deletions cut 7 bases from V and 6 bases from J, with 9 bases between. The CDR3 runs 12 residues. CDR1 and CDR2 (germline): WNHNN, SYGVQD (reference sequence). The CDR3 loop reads CASIEVPGELFF. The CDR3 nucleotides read TGCGCCAGCATAGAGGTTCCCGGGGAGCTGTTTTTT.

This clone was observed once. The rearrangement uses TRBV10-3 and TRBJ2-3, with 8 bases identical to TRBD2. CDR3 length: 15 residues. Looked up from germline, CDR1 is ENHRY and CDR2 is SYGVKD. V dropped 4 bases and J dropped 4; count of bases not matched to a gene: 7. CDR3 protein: CAISGGGQAADTQYF. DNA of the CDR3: TGTGCCATCAGTGGCGGGGGGCAGGCGGCAGATACGCAGTATTTT.

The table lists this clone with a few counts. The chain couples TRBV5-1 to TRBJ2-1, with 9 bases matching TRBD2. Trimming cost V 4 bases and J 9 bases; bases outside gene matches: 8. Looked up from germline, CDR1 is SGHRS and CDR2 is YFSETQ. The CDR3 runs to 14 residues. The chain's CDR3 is CASSLLSGSSEQFF. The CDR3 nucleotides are TGCGCCAGCAGCCTCCTTAGCGGGAGCAGTGAGCAGTTCTTC.

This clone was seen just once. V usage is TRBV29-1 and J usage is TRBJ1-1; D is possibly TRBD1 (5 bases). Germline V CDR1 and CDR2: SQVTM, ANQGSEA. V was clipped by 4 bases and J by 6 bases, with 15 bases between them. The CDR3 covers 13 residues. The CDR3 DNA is TGCAGCGTTGCTCACGTAGGAGGGGCTGAAGCTTTCTTT. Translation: CSVAHVGGAEAFF. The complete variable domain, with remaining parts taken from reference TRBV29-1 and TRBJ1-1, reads SAVISQKPSRDICQRGTSLTIQCQVDSQVTMMFWYRQQPGQSLTLIATANQGSEATYESGFVIDKFPISRPNLTFSTLTVSNMSPEDSSIYLCSVAHVGGAEAFFGQGTRLTVV.

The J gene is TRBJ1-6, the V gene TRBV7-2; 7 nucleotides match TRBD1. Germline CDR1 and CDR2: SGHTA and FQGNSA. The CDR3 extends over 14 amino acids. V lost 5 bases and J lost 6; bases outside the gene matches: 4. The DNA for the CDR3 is TGTGCCAGCAGCCCGACAGGGTTTAATTCACCCCTCCACTTT. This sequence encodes CASSPTGFNSPLHF. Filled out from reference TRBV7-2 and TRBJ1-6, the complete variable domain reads GAGVSQSPSNKVTEKGKDVELRCDPISGHTALYWYRQSLGQGLEFLIYFQGNSAPDKSGLPSDRFSAERTGGSVSTLTIQRTQQEDSAVYLCASSPTGFNSPLHFGNGTRLTVT.

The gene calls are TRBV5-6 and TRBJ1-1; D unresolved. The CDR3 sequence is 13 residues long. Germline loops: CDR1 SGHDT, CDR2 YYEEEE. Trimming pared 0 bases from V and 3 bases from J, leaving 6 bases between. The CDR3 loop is CASSLGVHTEAFF. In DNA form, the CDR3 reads TGTGCCAGCAGCTTGGGCGTACACACTGAAGCTTTCTTT.

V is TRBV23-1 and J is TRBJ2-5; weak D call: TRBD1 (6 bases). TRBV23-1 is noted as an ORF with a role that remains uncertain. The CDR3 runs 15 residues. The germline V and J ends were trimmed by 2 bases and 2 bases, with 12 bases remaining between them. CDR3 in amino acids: CASSQPGVGQETQYF. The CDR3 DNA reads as TGCGCCAGCAGTCAACCAGGGGTAGGGCAAGAGACCCAGTACTTC.

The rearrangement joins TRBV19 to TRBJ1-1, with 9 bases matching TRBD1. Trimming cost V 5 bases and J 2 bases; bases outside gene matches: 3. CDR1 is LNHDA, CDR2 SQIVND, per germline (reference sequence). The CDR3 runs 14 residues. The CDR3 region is CASSYRGRNTEAFF. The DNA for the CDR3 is TGTGCCAGTAGTTACAGGGGGCGAAACACTGAAGCTTTCTTT.

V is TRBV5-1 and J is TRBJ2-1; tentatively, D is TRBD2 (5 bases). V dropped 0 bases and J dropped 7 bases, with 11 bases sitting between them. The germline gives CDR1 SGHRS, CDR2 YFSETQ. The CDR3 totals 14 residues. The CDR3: CASSLGGRRNEQFF. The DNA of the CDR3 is TGCGCCAGCAGCTTGGGCGGGCGAAGAAATGAGCAGTTCTTC.

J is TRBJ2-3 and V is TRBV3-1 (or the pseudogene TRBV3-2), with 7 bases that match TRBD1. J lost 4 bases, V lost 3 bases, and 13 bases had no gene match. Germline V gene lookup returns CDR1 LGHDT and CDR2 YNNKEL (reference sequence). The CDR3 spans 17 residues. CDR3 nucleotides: TGTGCCAGCAGCCAGACCCAAGACAGGGACCCGCCAGATACGCAGTATTTT. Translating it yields CASSQTQDRDPPDTQYF.

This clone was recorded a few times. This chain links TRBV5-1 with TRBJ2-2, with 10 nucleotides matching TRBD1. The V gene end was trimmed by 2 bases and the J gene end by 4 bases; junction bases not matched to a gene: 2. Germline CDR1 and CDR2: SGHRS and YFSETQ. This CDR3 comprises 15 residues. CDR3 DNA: TGCGCCAGCAGCTTCCGGGACAGGGGCACCGGGGAGCTGTTTTTT. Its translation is CASSFRDRGTGELFF.

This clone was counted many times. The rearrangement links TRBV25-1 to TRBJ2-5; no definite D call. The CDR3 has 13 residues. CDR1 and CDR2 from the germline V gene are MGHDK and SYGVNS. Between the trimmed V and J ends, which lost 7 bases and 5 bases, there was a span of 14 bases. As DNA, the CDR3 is TGTGCCAGCACGTCAGGCACGCAGGAGACCCAGTACTTC. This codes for CASTSGTQETQYF.

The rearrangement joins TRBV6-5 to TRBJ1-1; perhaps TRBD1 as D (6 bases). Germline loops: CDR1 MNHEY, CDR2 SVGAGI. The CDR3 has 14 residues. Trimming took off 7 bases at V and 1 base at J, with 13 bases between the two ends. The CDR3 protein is CASTWDNANTEAFF. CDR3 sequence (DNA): TGTGCCAGCACTTGGGACAACGCGAACACTGAAGCTTTCTTT.

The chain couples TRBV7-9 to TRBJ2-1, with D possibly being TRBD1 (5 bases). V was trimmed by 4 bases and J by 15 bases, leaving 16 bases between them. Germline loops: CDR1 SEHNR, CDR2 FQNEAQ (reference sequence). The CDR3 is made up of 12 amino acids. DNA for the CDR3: TGTGCCAGCAGCTATGAGGACACTAACCCGTTCTTC. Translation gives CASSYEDTNPFF.

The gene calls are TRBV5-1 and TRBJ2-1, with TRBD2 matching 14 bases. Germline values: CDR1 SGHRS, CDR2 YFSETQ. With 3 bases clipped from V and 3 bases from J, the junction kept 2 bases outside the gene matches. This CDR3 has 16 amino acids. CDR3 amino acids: CASSSGLAGGYNEQFF. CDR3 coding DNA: TGCGCCAGCAGCTCAGGACTAGCGGGGGGCTACAATGAGCAGTTCTTC.

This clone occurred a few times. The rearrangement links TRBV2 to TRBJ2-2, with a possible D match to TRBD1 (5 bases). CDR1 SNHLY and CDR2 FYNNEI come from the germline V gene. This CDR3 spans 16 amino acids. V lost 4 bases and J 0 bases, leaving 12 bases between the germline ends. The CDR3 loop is CASSGQSSANTGELFF. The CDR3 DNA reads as TGTGCCAGCAGTGGACAGTCCTCCGCGAACACCGGGGAGCTGTTTTTT.

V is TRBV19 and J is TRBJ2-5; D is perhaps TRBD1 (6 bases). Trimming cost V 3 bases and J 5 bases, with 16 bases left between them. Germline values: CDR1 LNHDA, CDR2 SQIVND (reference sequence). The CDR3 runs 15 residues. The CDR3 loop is CASSIRDNHGETQYF. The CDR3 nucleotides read TGTGCCAGTAGTATTCGGGACAACCACGGGGAGACCCAGTACTTC. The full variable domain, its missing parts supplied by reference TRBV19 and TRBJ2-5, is DGGITQSPKYLFRKEGQNVTLSCEQNLNHDAMYWYRQDPGQGLRLIYYSQIVNDFQKGDIAEGYSVSREKKESFPLTVTSAQKNPTAFYLCASSIRDNHGETQYFGPGTRLLVL.

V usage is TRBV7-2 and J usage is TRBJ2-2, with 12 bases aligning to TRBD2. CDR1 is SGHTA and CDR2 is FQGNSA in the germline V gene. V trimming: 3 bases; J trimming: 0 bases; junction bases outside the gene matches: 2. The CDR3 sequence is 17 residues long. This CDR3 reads CASSFLAGGTNTGELFF. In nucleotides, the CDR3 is TGTGCCAGCAGCTTTCTAGCGGGAGGGACGAACACCGGGGAGCTGTTTTTT.

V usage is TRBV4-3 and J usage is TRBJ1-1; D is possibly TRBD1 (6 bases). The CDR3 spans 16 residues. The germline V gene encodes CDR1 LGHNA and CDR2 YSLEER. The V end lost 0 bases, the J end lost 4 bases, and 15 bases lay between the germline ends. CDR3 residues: CASSQDSAGDITEAFF. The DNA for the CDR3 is TGCGCCAGCAGCCAAGACTCAGCAGGGGACATCACTGAAGCTTTCTTT.

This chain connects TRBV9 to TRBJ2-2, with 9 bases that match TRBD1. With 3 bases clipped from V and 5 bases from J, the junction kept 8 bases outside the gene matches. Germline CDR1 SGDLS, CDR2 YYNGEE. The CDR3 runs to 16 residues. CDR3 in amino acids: CASSGLQGANTGELFF. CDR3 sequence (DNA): TGTGCCAGCAGCGGGCTACAGGGGGCTAATACCGGGGAGCTGTTTTTT.